The sequence of this TCR beta chain was determined in a study of blood T cells in healthy people across ages. Study as a whole: For every two T cells, template switching captured about one barcoded beta molecule. Overall study findings and caveats: Long-lived donors exceeded aged donors in naive CD4+ cells and diversity. CMV status of donors was not determined, possibly confounding expanded clonotype changes.

Germline CDR1 and CDR2: DFQATT and SNEGSKA (reference sequence). This CDR3 region has 15 residues. Germline trimming cut 6 bases from V and 2 bases from J; bases unmatched to any gene: 11. Drawing of peripheral blood yielded about 10 milliliters from each donor. The use of a sample-barcoded 5' primer and a J-beta primer mix characterized a second PCR of about 7 to 12 cycles. Each CDR3 protein is one row after TCRdb ran MiXCR on the 5' RACE reads. The table shows about 640,000 distinct CDR3 sequences, with approximately 50% occurring only once. This clonotype was counted a few times. Its specificity is not known.

The chain is built from TRBV20-1 and TRBJ2-5; 8 positions match TRBD2. This sequence originates from a man in his sixties in good health. What was sequenced was blood. The CDR3 region has the DNA TGCAGTGCCTCCCCCATAGCGGGGCTTCAAGAGACCCAGTACTTC. Translated, it gives CSASPIAGLQETQYF.